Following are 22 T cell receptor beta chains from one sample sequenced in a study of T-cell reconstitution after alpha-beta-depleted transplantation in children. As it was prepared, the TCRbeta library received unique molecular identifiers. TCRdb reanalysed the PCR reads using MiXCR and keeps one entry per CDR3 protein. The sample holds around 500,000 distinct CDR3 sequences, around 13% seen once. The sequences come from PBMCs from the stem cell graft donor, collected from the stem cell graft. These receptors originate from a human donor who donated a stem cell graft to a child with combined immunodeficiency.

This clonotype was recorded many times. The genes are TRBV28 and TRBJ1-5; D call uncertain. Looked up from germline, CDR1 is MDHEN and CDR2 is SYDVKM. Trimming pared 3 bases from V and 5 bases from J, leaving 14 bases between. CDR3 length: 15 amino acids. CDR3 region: CASSFNLGSYQPQHF. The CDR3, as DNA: TGTGCCAGCAGTTTCAACCTAGGGTCCTATCAGCCCCAGCATTTT.

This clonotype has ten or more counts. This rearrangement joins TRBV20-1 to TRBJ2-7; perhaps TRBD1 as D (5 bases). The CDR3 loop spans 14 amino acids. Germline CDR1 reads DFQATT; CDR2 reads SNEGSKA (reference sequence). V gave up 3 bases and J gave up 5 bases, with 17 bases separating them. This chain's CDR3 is CSASDERGTDEQYF. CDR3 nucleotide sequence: TGCAGTGCTAGTGACGAAAGGGGAACCGACGAGCAGTACTTC.

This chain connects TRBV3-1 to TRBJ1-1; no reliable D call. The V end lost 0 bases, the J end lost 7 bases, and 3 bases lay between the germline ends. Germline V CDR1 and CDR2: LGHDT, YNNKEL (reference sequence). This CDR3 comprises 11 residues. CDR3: CASSQEGEAFF. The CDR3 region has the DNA TGTGCCAGCAGCCAAGAGGGTGAAGCTTTCTTT.

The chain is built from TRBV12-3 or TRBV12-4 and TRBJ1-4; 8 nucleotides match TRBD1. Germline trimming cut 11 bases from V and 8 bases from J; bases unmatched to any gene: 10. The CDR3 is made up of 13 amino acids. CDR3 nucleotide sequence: TGTGCCGACCCAGGGGGCATAAGGGAAAAACTGTTTTTT. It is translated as CADPGGIREKLFF.

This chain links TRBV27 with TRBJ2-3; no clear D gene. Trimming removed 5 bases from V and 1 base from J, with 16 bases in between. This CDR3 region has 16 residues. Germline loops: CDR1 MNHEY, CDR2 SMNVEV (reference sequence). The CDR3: CASSPWALGGTDTQYF. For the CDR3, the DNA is TGTGCCAGCAGTCCGTGGGCCTTAGGAGGCACAGATACGCAGTATTTT.

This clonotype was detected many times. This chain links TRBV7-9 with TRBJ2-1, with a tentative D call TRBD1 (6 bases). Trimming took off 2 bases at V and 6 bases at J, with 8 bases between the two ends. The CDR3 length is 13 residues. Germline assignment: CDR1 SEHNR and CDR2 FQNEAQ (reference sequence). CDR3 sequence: CASSLQGRNEQFF. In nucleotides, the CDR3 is TGTGCCAGCAGCTTACAGGGGCGCAATGAGCAGTTCTTC.

Written as DNA, the CDR3 is TGTGCCAGCAGTTACTCGGGAAAGGGGGGCAATGAGCAGTTCTTC. It yields the protein CASSYSGKGGNEQFF. The chain couples TRBV6-2 or TRBV6-3 to TRBJ2-1; possibly TRBD1 or TRBD2 for D (6 bases each). This CDR3 has 15 amino acids. V was pared by 0 bases and J by 6 bases, with 12 bases between. CDR1 is MNHEY, CDR2 SVGEGT, per germline.

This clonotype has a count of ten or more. The CDR3 nucleotides are TGTGCCTTTTCTAGCGGGAGATCTTCCCCCCCTGATAATGAGCAGTTCTTC. Protein product: CAFSSGRSSPPDNEQFF. The V call is TRBV10-3, the J call TRBJ2-1; 10 positions match TRBD2. This CDR3 is 17 amino acids long. Germline V gene data show CDR1 as ENHRY and CDR2 as SYGVKD. V was pared by 11 bases and J by 7 bases, with 20 bases of the junction left unmatched.

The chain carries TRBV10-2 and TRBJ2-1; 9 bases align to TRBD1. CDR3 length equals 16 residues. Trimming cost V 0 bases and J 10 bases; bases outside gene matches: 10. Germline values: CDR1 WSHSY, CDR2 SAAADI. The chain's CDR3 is CASSESTDRGSKEQFF. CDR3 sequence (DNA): TGCGCCAGCAGTGAGTCGACGGACAGGGGAAGTAAGGAGCAGTTCTTC.

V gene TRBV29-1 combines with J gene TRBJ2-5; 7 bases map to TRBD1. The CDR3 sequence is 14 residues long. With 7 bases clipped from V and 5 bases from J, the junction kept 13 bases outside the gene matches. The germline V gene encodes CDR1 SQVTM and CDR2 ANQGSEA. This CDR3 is CSAGLTGEGETQYF. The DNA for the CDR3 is TGCAGCGCCGGGCTCACAGGGGAAGGGGAGACCCAGTACTTC. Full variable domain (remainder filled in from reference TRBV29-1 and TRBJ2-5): SAVISQKPSRDICQRGTSLTIQCQVDSQVTMMFWYRQQPGQSLTLIATANQGSEATYESGFVIDKFPISRPNLTFSTLTVSNMSPEDSSIYLCSAGLTGEGETQYFGPGTRLLVL.

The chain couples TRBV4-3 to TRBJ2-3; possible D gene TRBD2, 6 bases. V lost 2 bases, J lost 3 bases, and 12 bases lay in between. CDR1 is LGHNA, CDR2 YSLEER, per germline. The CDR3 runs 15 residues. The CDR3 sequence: CASSQQTGRTDTQYF. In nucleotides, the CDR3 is TGCGCCAGCAGCCAACAAACGGGGAGGACAGATACGCAGTATTTT.

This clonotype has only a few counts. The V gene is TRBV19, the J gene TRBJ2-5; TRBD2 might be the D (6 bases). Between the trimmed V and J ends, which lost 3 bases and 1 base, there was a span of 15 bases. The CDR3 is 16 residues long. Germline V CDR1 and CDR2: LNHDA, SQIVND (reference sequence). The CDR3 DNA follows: TGTGCCAGTAGTATTCGTTGGCGGGATTTCCAAGAGACCCAGTACTTC. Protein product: CASSIRWRDFQETQYF.

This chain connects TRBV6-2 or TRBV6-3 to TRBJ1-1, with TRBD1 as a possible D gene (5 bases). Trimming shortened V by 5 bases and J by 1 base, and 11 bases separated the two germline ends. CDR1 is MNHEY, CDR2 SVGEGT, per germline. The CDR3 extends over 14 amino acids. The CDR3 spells CASSIQGENTEAFF. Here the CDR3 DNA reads TGTGCCAGCAGTATCCAGGGAGAGAACACTGAAGCTTTCTTT.

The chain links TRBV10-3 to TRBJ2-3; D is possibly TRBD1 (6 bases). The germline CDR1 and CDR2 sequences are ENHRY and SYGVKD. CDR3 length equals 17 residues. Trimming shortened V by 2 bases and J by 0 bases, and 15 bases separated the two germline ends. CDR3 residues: CAISETLDSPSTDTQYF. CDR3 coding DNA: TGTGCCATCAGTGAGACCTTGGACAGTCCTAGCACAGATACGCAGTATTTT.

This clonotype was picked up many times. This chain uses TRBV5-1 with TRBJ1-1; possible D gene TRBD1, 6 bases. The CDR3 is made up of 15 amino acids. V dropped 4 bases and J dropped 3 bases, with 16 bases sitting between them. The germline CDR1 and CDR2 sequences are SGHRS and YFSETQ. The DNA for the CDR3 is TGCGCCAGCAGCCGGTACGGGGGCGCGGACACTGAAGCTTTCTTT. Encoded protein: CASSRYGGADTEAFF.

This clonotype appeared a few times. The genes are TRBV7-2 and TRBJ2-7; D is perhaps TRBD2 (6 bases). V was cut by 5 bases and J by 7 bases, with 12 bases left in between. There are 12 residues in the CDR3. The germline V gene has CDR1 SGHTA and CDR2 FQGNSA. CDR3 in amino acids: CASSLPRGEQYF. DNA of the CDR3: TGTGCCAGCAGCCTACCCCGGGGGGAGCAGTACTTC.

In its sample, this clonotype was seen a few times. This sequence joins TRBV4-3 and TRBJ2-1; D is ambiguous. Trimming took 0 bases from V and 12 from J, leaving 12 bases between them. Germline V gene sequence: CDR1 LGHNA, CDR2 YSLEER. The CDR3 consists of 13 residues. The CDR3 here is CASSQELNLVQFF. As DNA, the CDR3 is TGCGCCAGCAGCCAAGAATTAAACTTAGTGCAGTTCTTC.

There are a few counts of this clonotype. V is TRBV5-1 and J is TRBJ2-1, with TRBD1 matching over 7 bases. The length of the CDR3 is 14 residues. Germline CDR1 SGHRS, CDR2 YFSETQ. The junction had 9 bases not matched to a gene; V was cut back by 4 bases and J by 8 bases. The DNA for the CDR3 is TGCGCCAGCAGCCACAATGGACAGGTTGATGAGCAGTTCTTC. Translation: CASSHNGQVDEQFF.

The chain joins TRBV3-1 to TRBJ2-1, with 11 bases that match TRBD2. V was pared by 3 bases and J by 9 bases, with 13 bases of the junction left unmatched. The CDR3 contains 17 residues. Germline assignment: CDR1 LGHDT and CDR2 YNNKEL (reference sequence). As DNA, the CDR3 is TGTGCCAGCAGCCACGAAGGTAGCGGGGGGGCCGGTGGTGAGCAGTTCTTC. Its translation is CASSHEGSGGAGGEQFF.

DNA for the CDR3: TGTGCCAGCAGCCCCCGGGAGTTCGGCCGCGAGCAGTACTTC. Protein sequence: CASSPREFGREQYF. The chain uses TRBV9 and TRBJ2-7; a weak D match, TRBD2 (6 bases). Looked up from germline, CDR1 is SGDLS and CDR2 is YYNGEE. The V and J ends lost 4 bases and 6 bases respectively, with 17 bases between them. CDR3 length: 14 amino acids.

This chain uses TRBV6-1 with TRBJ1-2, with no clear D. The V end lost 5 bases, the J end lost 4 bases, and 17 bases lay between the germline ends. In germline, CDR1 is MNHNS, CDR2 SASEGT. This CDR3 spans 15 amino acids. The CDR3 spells CASSPDRAAGYGYTF. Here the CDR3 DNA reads TGTGCCAGCAGTCCGGACCGGGCCGCGGGCTATGGCTACACCTTC.

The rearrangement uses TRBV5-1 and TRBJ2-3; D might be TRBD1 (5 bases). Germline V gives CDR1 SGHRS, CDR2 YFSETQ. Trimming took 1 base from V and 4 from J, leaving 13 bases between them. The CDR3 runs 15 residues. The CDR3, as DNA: TGCGCCAGCAGCTTGAATGGGGCAGTCGCAGATACGCAGTATTTT. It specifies CASSLNGAVADTQYF. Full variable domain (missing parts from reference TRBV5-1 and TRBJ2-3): KAGVTQTPRYLIKTRGQQVTLSCSPISGHRSVSWYQQTPGQGLQFLFEYFSETQRNKGNFPGRFSGRQFSNSRSEMNVSTLELGDSALYLCASSLNGAVADTQYFGPGTRLTVL.